A selection of T cell receptor beta chains follows, all from one sample in a study of lymphopenia after photon versus proton radiotherapy. Repertoires were generated with immunoSEQ multiplex PCR, while TCRdb's copy carries only in-frame clones and drops some. The sample lists 70,000 to 95,000 clones, about 83% seen once, with about 1.3% in the top ten. The sequencing used peripheral blood, collected from a patient treated with proton-based radiotherapy. The receptors were sampled from a man in his 60s with pancreatic cancer. The CDR3 runs from the conserved cysteine through the conserved F or W. The D gene is left open where the match is weak. Some rows mark clone size as missing; the rest say once, few, many or name a class of expanded clone.

TRBV28,once,TRBJ1-5,NA,CASSLSAVGNQPQHF,TGTGCCAGCAGTTTATCCGCAGTTGGCAATCAGCCCCAGCATTTT
TRBV10-3,NA,TRBJ2-3,NA,CAISESVGASTDTQYF,TGTGCCATCAGTGAGTCGGTCGGAGCTAGCACAGATACGCAGTATTTT
TRBV6-6,NA,TRBJ1-2,NA,CASSPLQRAAQGYTF,TGTGCCAGCAGCCCTTTGCAACGGGCCGCGCAGGGCTACACCTTC
TRBV15,NA,TRBJ1-1,TRBD1,CATSKPQGASEAFF,TGTGCCACCAGCAAACCACAGGGGGCTTCTGAAGCTTTCTTT
TRBV29-1,NA,TRBJ2-2,NA,CSVGGPNTGELFF,TGCAGCGTGGGGGGACCGAACACCGGGGAGCTGTTTTTT
TRBV19,once,TRBJ2-7,TRBD1,CASSTRRRDRVVAGSYEQYF,TGTGCCAGTAGTACCCGCCGGAGGGACAGGGTGGTAGCGGGCTCCTACGAGCAGTACTTC
TRBV7-9,NA,TRBJ2-5,NA,CASSFWPNQETQYF,TGTGCCAGCAGCTTCTGGCCCAACCAAGAGACCCAGTACTTC
TRBV13,NA,TRBJ2-7,TRBD1,CASSPGTGGSYEQYF,TGTGCCAGCAGCCCGGGGACAGGGGGATCCTACGAGCAGTACTTC
TRBV28,NA,TRBJ2-1,NA,CASSKYPANEQFF,TGTGCCAGCAGTAAATACCCGGCCAATGAGCAGTTCTTC
TRBV18,NA,TRBJ1-4,NA,CASSLTRTNEKLFF,TGTGCCAGCTCACTTACACGAACTAATGAAAAACTGTTTTTT
TRBV7-9,NA,TRBJ1-3,NA,CASSSQGSGNTIYF,TGTGCCAGCAGCTCCCAGGGTAGTGGAAACACCATATATTTT
TRBV30,NA,TRBJ2-7,NA,CAWSVHGLGAFF,TGTGCCTGGAGTGTACACGGACTCGGAGCCTTCTTC
TRBV28,few,TRBJ2-1,TRBD2,CASSSGTSGRSQYLREQFF,TGTGCCAGCAGCTCCGGGACTAGCGGGAGGTCCCAGTATTTGCGTGAGCAGTTCTTC
TRBV11-2,NA,TRBJ1-2,NA,CASSLGRNYGYTF,TGTGCCAGCAGCTTAGGACGGAACTATGGCTACACCTTC
TRBV19,NA,TRBJ2-7,TRBD1,CASQQGASGYEQYF,TGTGCCAGTCAACAGGGGGCATCGGGCTACGAGCAGTACTTC
TRBV18,NA,TRBJ1-5,NA,CASSPQISGDQPQHF,TGTGCCAGCTCACCACAGATTTCAGGGGATCAGCCCCAGCATTTT
TRBV28,NA,TRBJ2-2,TRBD1,CASRQGTEGGELFF,TGTGCCAGCAGGCAAGGGACAGAGGGCGGGGAGCTGTTTTTT
TRBV5-5,NA,TRBJ1-4,NA,CASSLEGSGRLEKLFF,TGTGCCAGCAGCTTGGAGGGGTCAGGGCGACTTGAAAAACTGTTTTTT
TRBV2,NA,TRBJ2-6,TRBD1,CASTRDRAGANVLTF,TGTGCCAGCACCCGGGACAGGGCTGGGGCCAACGTCCTGACTTTC
TRBV28,NA,TRBJ1-5,NA,CASSFGGVVNQPQHF,TGTGCCAGCAGTTTCGGGGGGGTGGTCAATCAGCCCCAGCATTTT
TRBV4-1,NA,TRBJ1-4,TRBD1,CASSQGPAQGQEKLFF,TGCGCCAGCAGCCAAGGGCCAGCTCAGGGACAGGAAAAACTGTTTTTT
TRBV30,NA,TRBJ1-5,NA,CAWSVRTVSSNQPQHF,TGTGCCTGGAGTGTAAGGACAGTTTCTAGCAATCAGCCCCAGCATTTT
TRBV7-8,NA,TRBJ1-3,NA,CASSLAPGGGNTIYF,TGTGCCAGCAGCTTAGCACCCGGGGGTGGAAACACCATATATTTT
TRBV19,NA,TRBJ2-7,TRBD1,CASSNPARGRNEQYF,TGTGCCAGTAGTAACCCCGCCAGGGGGCGGAACGAGCAGTACTTC
TRBV18,once,TRBJ2-7,TRBD2,CASSRPGLAGGHEQYF,TGTGCCAGCTCACGTCCGGGACTAGCGGGAGGCCACGAGCAGTACTTC
TRBV29-1,NA,TRBJ2-1,TRBD2,CSVEETSAVNNEQFF,TGCAGCGTTGAAGAGACTAGCGCGGTCAACAATGAGCAGTTCTTC
TRBV5-4,NA,TRBJ1-2,NA,CASSSNENYGYTF,TGTGCCAGCAGCTCGAATGAGAACTATGGCTACACCTTC
TRBV6-1,NA,TRBJ2-3,NA,CASLDRYSTDTQYF,TGTGCCAGCCTTGACCGATATAGCACAGATACGCAGTATTTT
TRBV13,NA,TRBJ2-3,TRBD2,CASSHVAGGDTDTQYF,TGTGCCAGCAGCCACGTAGCGGGAGGGGACACAGATACGCAGTATTTT
TRBV10-2,NA,TRBJ2-5,TRBD1,CASTDRVETQYF,TGCGCCAGCACGGACAGGGTTGAGACCCAGTACTTC
TRBV9,NA,TRBJ2-7,TRBD1,CASSVGPGQGQREQYF,TGTGCCAGCAGCGTAGGACCGGGACAGGGGCAGAGGGAGCAGTACTTC
TRBV10-3,NA,TRBJ2-5,NA,CAASGGTLGETQYF,TGTGCCGCCTCGGGGGGCACCCTCGGGGAGACCCAGTACTTC
TRBV11-2,NA,TRBJ1-4,NA,CASSSLGAKLFF,TGTGCCAGCAGCTCTCTAGGGGCCAAACTGTTTTTT
TRBV13,NA,TRBJ2-5,TRBD1,CASRPTGDSQETQYF,TGTGCCAGCAGACCCACCGGGGACAGCCAAGAGACCCAGTACTTC
TRBV2,once,TRBJ1-1,TRBD1,CASRGTGGNTEAFF,TGTGCCAGCAGGGGGACAGGGGGCAACACTGAAGCTTTCTTT